Below, one T cell receptor beta chain is given with its context. These data originate in a study of a mutant IDH1 vaccine in newly diagnosed glioma. Time point here: baseline, week 1 (first vaccination visit). Regarding treatment: pre-vaccination baseline after standard-of-care therapy. Patients carried new grade 3 or 4 IDH1-mutant astrocytomas lacking nuclear ATRX. The CDR3 is 13 residues long. Germline lookup yields CDR1 MNHNS and CDR2 SASEGT. V was clipped by 0 bases and J by 3 bases, with 5 bases between them. Sequencing was performed with immunoSEQ multiplex PCR; in TCRdb, only in-frame clones are kept and a portion is missing. The table shows about 38,000 clones, with about nine tenths occurring only once.

Sample: PBMCs, taken from a glioma patient treated with radiotherapy, temozolomide or both. The sequence came from a man aged 18 to 30 with glioma. The chain uses TRBV6-1 and TRBJ1-2, with D maybe TRBD1 (5 bases). This CDR3 is CASSEAGHYGYTF. DNA of the CDR3: TGTGCCAGCAGTGAAGCGGGACACTATGGCTACACCTTC.